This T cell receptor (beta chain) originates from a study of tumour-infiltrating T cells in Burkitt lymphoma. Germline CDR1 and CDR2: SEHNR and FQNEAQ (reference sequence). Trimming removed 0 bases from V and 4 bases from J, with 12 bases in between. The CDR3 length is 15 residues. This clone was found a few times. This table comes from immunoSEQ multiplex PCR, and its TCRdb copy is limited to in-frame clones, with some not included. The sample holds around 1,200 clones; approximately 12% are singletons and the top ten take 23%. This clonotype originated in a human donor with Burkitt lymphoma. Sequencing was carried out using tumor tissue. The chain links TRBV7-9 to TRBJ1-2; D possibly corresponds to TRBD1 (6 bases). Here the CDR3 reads CASSLAPGAGYGYTF. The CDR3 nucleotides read TGTGCCAGCAGCTTAGCGCCGGGGGCGGGCTATGGCTACACCTTC.